These 29 T cell receptor beta chains were all obtained from the same sample, sequenced in a study of blood T cell repertoires in COVID-19. Assay: immunoSEQ multiplex PCR; the TCRdb copy retains only in-frame clones and omits some. Seen here are 85,000 to 95,000 clones, about two thirds observed once, and the top ten hold roughly an eighth. The sample comprised peripheral blood. The receptor set was obtained from a woman of 80 years or more with acute or convalescent COVID-19.

The chain is built from TRBV5-1 and TRBJ2-1, with 10 nucleotides matching TRBD1. V lost 2 bases, J lost 3 bases, and 2 bases stayed unmatched. Per the germline V gene, CDR1 is SGHRS and CDR2 is YFSETQ. The CDR3 consists of 15 residues. CDR3 sequence (DNA): TGCGCCAGCAGCTTAGGGACAGGGGTCTACAATGAGCAGTTCTTC. It encodes CASSLGTGVYNEQFF.

The V and J genes are TRBV4-1 and TRBJ2-7; 12 bases are shared with TRBD2. This CDR3 region has 21 residues. Unmatched junction bases numbered 17, after V lost 0 bases and J lost 2 bases. Looked up from germline, CDR1 is MGHRA and CDR2 is YSYEKL. The CDR3 DNA follows: TGCGCCAGCAGCCAAGATGCGGTAGGACTAGCGGGGTTTCTCAAGACCTACGAGCAGTACTTC. Protein sequence: CASSQDAVGLAGFLKTYEQYF.

The V gene is TRBV24-1, the J gene TRBJ2-2; the match to TRBD1 covers 8 bases. Germline values: CDR1 KGHDR, CDR2 SFDVKD. The CDR3 is made up of 17 amino acids. V was clipped by 0 bases and J by 4 bases; unmatched bases: 6. DNA for the CDR3: TGTGCCACCAGTGATTTGAAGGGACAGGCGGCCACCGGGGAGCTGTTTTTT. Protein sequence: CATSDLKGQAATGELFF.

This clone appeared a few times. V is TRBV7-9 and J is TRBJ2-3; 8 bases are shared with TRBD2. Germline V CDR1 and CDR2: SEHNR, FQNEAQ (reference sequence). The CDR3 extends over 17 amino acids. Unmatched junction bases numbered 12, after V lost 5 bases and J lost 2 bases. CDR3 amino acids: CASSPGTRGVDTDTQYF. CDR3 nucleotides: TGTGCCAGCAGCCCCGGGACTAGGGGGGTAGACACAGATACGCAGTATTTT. The variable domain in full, completed from reference TRBV7-9 and TRBJ2-3, reads DTGVSQNPRHKITKRGQNVTFRCDPISEHNRLYWYRQTLGQGPEFLTYFQNEAQLEKSRLLSDRFSAERPKGSFSTLEIQRTEQGDSAMYLCASSPGTRGVDTDTQYFGPGTRLTVL.

The chain uses TRBV11-2 and TRBJ2-5; 7 bases line up with TRBD2. This CDR3 is 11 amino acids long. Trimming at V came to 6 bases and at J to 5 bases, leaving 0 bases not matched to a gene. Germline values: CDR1 SGHAT, CDR2 FQNNGV. DNA for the CDR3: TGTGCCAGCAGGGGGGGGGAGACCCAGTACTTC. Translated: CASRGGETQYF.

The V call is TRBV11-1, the J call TRBJ1-1, with D uncertain. Germline loops: CDR1 SGHAT, CDR2 FQDESV (reference sequence). V dropped 5 bases and J dropped 2 bases, with 3 bases sitting between them. This CDR3 contains 11 residues. The CDR3 loop is CASSPNTEAFF. The CDR3 DNA sequence: TGTGCCAGCAGCCCAAACACTGAAGCTTTCTTT.

V and J are TRBV12-5 and TRBJ1-2; TRBD1 is a possible D gene (5 bases). Germline CDR1 LGHNT, CDR2 FRNRAP. The CDR3 is 13 amino acids. Between the trimmed V and J ends, which lost 4 bases and 8 bases, there was a span of 14 bases. The CDR3 nucleotides are TGTGCTAGTGGTTCTTTCCAGGGCATCGGCTACACCTTC. Translating gives CASGSFQGIGYTF.

This chain connects TRBV7-3 to TRBJ2-1; TRBD2 agrees at 12 bases. The CDR3 extends over 15 amino acids. V gave up 4 bases and J gave up 4 bases; unmatched junction bases: 2. Germline CDR1 is SGHTA and CDR2 is FQGTGA. In DNA form, the CDR3 reads TGTGCCAGCAGCTCACTAGCGGGGGGTTACAATGAGCAGTTCTTC. Protein: CASSSLAGGYNEQFF.

This clone was seen repeatedly, ten times or more. The same CDR3 is also encoded by other DNA sequences in this sample. The rearrangement uses TRBV5-4 and TRBJ2-1; D is possibly TRBD1 (5 bases). With 0 bases removed from V and 7 bases from J, the gap between germline ends came to 8 bases. The CDR3 totals 13 residues. Germline V gene data show CDR1 as SGHNT and CDR2 as YYREEE (reference sequence). CDR3 region: CASSLGGRNEQFF. In nucleotides, the CDR3 is TGTGCCAGCAGCTTGGGGGGCCGGAATGAGCAGTTCTTC.

The rearrangement links TRBV9 to TRBJ1-6, with 11 bases identical to TRBD1. CDR1 and CDR2 from the germline V gene are SGDLS and YYNGEE. This CDR3 spans 17 amino acids. V was clipped by 3 bases and J by 5 bases; unmatched bases: 7. The CDR3 loop is CASSARDRGYNNSPLHF. For the CDR3, the DNA is TGTGCCAGCAGCGCCCGGGACAGGGGGTACAATAATTCACCCCTCCACTTT.

The rearrangement links TRBV9 to TRBJ2-3; TRBD2 matches at 14 bases. V gave up 4 bases and J gave up 0 bases; unmatched junction bases: 10. CDR1 SGDLS and CDR2 YYNGEE come from the germline V gene. This CDR3 contains 19 residues. The CDR3 DNA is TGTGCCAGCAGCCCTGCGACTAGCGGGGGGGCCGGAAGCACAGATACGCAGTATTTT. Translated, it gives CASSPATSGGAGSTDTQYF.

The chain employs TRBV4-1 and TRBJ1-2; 7 bases agree with TRBD1. The CDR3 has 16 amino acids. Germline CDR1 reads MGHRA; CDR2 reads YSYEKL. Trimming cost V 4 bases and J 2 bases; bases outside gene matches: 10. This CDR3 is CASSPQEGAQNYGYTF. The DNA for the CDR3 is TGCGCCAGCAGCCCTCAAGAGGGGGCTCAAAACTATGGCTACACCTTC.

This rearrangement joins TRBV6-6 to TRBJ1-6; 7 positions agree with TRBD1. The CDR3 consists of 16 residues. Unmatched junction bases numbered 12, after V lost 5 bases and J lost 8 bases. The germline V gene encodes CDR1 MNHNY and CDR2 SVGAGI (reference sequence). CDR3 protein: CASSPSGGGGYSPLHF. In DNA, the CDR3 is TGTGCCAGCAGTCCCTCGGGAGGGGGCGGTTATTCACCCCTCCACTTT.

V usage is TRBV6-4 and J usage is TRBJ2-3; D remains unclear. Germline values: CDR1 MRHNA, CDR2 SNTAGT. With 2 bases removed from V and 3 bases from J, the gap between germline ends came to 12 bases. CDR3 length: 15 residues. Here the CDR3 DNA reads TGTGCCAGCAGTGACGGGCCCTTGGGTACAGATACGCAGTATTTT. It specifies CASSDGPLGTDTQYF.

V usage is TRBV20-1 and J usage is TRBJ2-3; 10 nucleotides align to TRBD2. Germline values: CDR1 DFQATT, CDR2 SNEGSKA (reference sequence). The CDR3 contains 17 residues. J gave up 3 bases and V 3 bases, and 12 bases lay outside the gene matches. CDR3 bases: TGCAGTGCTAGTGAGCGGGGGGGCGCGGTCTTGACAGATACGCAGTATTTT. Encoded protein: CSASERGGAVLTDTQYF.

This chain joins TRBV3-1 (or the pseudogene TRBV3-2) and TRBJ1-5; unclear D gene. V lost 0 bases and J lost 9, with 18 bases in between. The CDR3 is made up of 16 amino acids. Germline CDR1 LGHDT, CDR2 YNNKEL (reference sequence). The CDR3 sequence: CASSQEIAAAHGPQHF. DNA of the CDR3: TGTGCCAGCAGCCAAGAAATAGCGGCCGCGCATGGGCCCCAGCATTTT.

V usage is TRBV14 and J usage is TRBJ1-2, with D possibly being TRBD1 (5 bases). The CDR3 length is 14 residues. Germline CDR1 and CDR2: SGHDN and FVKESK. V was shortened by 9 bases and J by 8 bases, with 22 bases between the two germline ends. Here the CDR3 reads CARGGRQTQRGYTF. CDR3 in DNA: TGTGCCAGGGGGGGTAGACAGACCCAGAGGGGCTACACCTTC.

J is TRBJ1-2 and V is TRBV18; 8 bases fit TRBD1. Trimming at V came to 5 bases and at J to 4 bases, leaving 6 bases not matched to a gene. The CDR3 contains 14 residues. Germline CDR1 reads KGHSH; CDR2 reads LQKENI. CDR3 residues: CASSTGQGIYGYTF. CDR3 nucleotides: TGTGCCAGCTCAACCGGACAGGGAATCTATGGCTACACCTTC. Together with reference TRBV18 and TRBJ1-2, the CDR3 gives the full variable domain: NAGVMQNPRHLVRRRGQEARLRCSPMKGHSHVYWYRQLPEEGLKFMVYLQKENIIDESGMPKERFSAEFPKEGPSILRIQQVVRGDSAAYFCASSTGQGIYGYTFGSGTRLTVV.

V usage is TRBV6-4 and J usage is TRBJ1-2, with 7 positions matching TRBD1. The J segment lost 0 bases and the V segment lost 6 bases, leaving 4 bases of the junction unmatched. This CDR3 is 14 amino acids long. CDR1 and CDR2 (germline): MRHNA, SNTAGT. The CDR3 nucleotides read TGTGCCAGCAGGCCGACAGGGACTAACTATGGCTACACCTTC. This translates into CASRPTGTNYGYTF.

V and J are TRBV3-1 (or the pseudogene TRBV3-2) and TRBJ1-1, with D possibly being TRBD1 (5 bases). V was cut by 7 bases and J by 1 base, with 10 bases left in between. The CDR3 totals 13 residues. From germline, CDR1 is LGHDT and CDR2 YNNKEL (reference sequence). The DNA for the CDR3 is TGTGCCAGCAAATGGGGCGGGAACACTGAAGCTTTCTTT. It specifies CASKWGGNTEAFF.

This clone occurred many times. J is TRBJ2-3 and V is TRBV5-1; tentatively, D is TRBD2 (6 bases). The CDR3 extends over 17 amino acids. V was clipped by 0 bases and J by 1 base, with 15 bases between them. Germline V CDR1 and CDR2: SGHRS, YFSETQ. The chain's CDR3 is CASSLGAGPPGTDTQYF. The CDR3 DNA sequence: TGCGCCAGCAGCTTGGGGGCGGGGCCCCCCGGCACAGATACGCAGTATTTT.

As regards this clone: One end of the junction fails to match germline, which may point to a read error. The chain couples TRBV4-1 to TRBJ1-2; no firm D call. The CDR3 is made up of 15 amino acids. CDR1 is MGHRA, CDR2 YSYEKL, per germline. CDR3 sequence (DNA): TGCGCCAGCAGCCAAGAATTCCCCGCGACCCCGCAGCGGGCCTTC. The encoded protein is CASSQEFPATPQRAF.

This clone was detected ten times or more. The chain couples TRBV7-2 to TRBJ1-1; 8 nucleotides agree with TRBD1. The CDR3 length is 15 residues. The V gene's germline CDR1 is SGHTA and CDR2 FQGNSA. J lost 1 base, V lost 3 bases, and 4 bases had no gene match. Written as DNA, the CDR3 is TGTGCCAGCAGCTTCTTCGGGACAGGGAACACTGAAGCTTTCTTT. Its protein product is CASSFFGTGNTEAFF.

This chain connects TRBV5-6 to TRBJ2-5, with 7 bases matching TRBD2. Unmatched junction bases numbered 4, after V lost 1 base and J lost 1 base. Germline assignment: CDR1 SGHDT and CDR2 YYEEEE. This CDR3 has 15 residues. DNA of the CDR3: TGTGCCAGCAGCTTGCAGGGCGGGGGCCAAGAGACCCAGTACTTC. Translation gives CASSLQGGGQETQYF.

CDR3 residues: CASSQLAGAAHAYYGYTF. The CDR3 DNA is TGCGCCAGCAGCCAACTGGCAGGGGCCGCCCATGCCTACTATGGCTACACCTTC. The V call is TRBV4-1, the J call TRBJ1-2; tentatively, D is TRBD1 (6 bases). Trimming left V 2 bases short and J 3 bases short, with 22 bases between. Germline CDR1 is MGHRA and CDR2 is YSYEKL. There are 18 residues in the CDR3.

This chain connects TRBV19 to TRBJ2-5; a weak D match, TRBD2 (6 bases). V dropped 5 bases and J dropped 5 bases, with 18 bases sitting between them. Germline V gene sequence: CDR1 LNHDA, CDR2 SQIVND (reference sequence). The CDR3 length is 15 residues. The CDR3 DNA sequence: TGTGCCAGTAGTCTACCCGGGACTTCGAGGGAGACCCAGTACTTC. Translating it yields CASSLPGTSRETQYF. The whole variable domain, remainder taken from reference TRBV19 and TRBJ2-5, is DGGITQSPKYLFRKEGQNVTLSCEQNLNHDAMYWYRQDPGQGLRLIYYSQIVNDFQKGDIAEGYSVSREKKESFPLTVTSAQKNPTAFYLCASSLPGTSRETQYFGPGTRLLVL.

The chain has TRBV5-4 and TRBJ1-4; the D gene is possibly TRBD1 (6 bases). The CDR3 is 15 residues long. V was clipped by 1 base and J by 6 bases, with 13 bases between them. Germline V CDR1 and CDR2: SGHNT, YYREEE (reference sequence). The chain's CDR3 is CASSLQGLPDEKLFF. The CDR3 DNA reads TGTGCCAGCAGCTTGCAGGGGCTCCCGGATGAAAAACTGTTTTTT.

The chain uses TRBV2 and TRBJ1-3, with a tentative D call TRBD1 (6 bases). Deletions cut 6 bases from V and 7 bases from J, with 16 bases between. CDR3 size: 14 residues. The germline gives CDR1 SNHLY, CDR2 FYNNEI. The CDR3 DNA follows: TGTGCCAGCAGAGAAACAGGGTTTGGGAACACCATATATTTT. It codes for CASRETGFGNTIYF.

V gene TRBV5-1 combines with J gene TRBJ2-2; 8 nucleotides agree with TRBD2. Germline V gene data show CDR1 as SGHRS and CDR2 as YFSETQ. This CDR3 contains 17 residues. V was clipped by 4 bases and J by 5 bases; unmatched bases: 13. The CDR3 bases are TGCGCCAGCAGCCCAGGACCCACCCGGGGGGGTACCGGGGAGCTGTTTTTT. Translation gives CASSPGPTRGGTGELFF.